The 17 T cell receptor beta chains listed next were all sequenced from one sample in a study of blood T cells in healthy people across ages. Sample-barcoded 5' priming and a J-beta primer mix drove a second PCR of roughly 7 to 11 cycles. TCRdb passed the 5' RACE reads through MiXCR, listing each CDR3 protein once. The sample records under 950,000 distinct CDR3 sequences, 22% being singletons. Sequenced: blood. The receptors stem from a man in his 70s in good health.

This clonotype is categorized as medium-sized. The rearrangement links TRBV7-9 to TRBJ1-5; D is uncertain. Trimming took off 1 base at V and 5 bases at J, with 18 bases between the two ends. Germline V CDR1 and CDR2: SEHNR, FQNEAQ (reference sequence). The CDR3 has 17 residues. This CDR3 is CASSLGVMIESYQPQHF. The CDR3 DNA is TGTGCCAGCAGCTTAGGTGTCATGATAGAGTCCTATCAGCCCCAGCATTTT. The full variable domain, with the rest looked up from reference TRBV7-9 and TRBJ1-5, is DTGVSQNPRHKITKRGQNVTFRCDPISEHNRLYWYRQTLGQGPEFLTYFQNEAQLEKSRLLSDRFSAERPKGSFSTLEIQRTEQGDSAMYLCASSLGVMIESYQPQHFGDGTRLSIL.

The rearrangement links TRBV5-1 to TRBJ2-5, with D possibly being TRBD1 (6 bases). Trimming removed 1 base at V and 2 bases at J, with 15 bases between. The CDR3 has 16 amino acids. CDR1 and CDR2 from the germline V gene are SGHRS and YFSETQ. The chain's CDR3 is CASSLYPDRYQETQYF. CDR3 DNA: TGCGCCAGCAGCTTGTATCCGGACAGATATCAAGAGACCCAGTACTTC.

This clonotype has more than one count but fewer than ten. The V and J genes are TRBV29-1 and TRBJ2-7; 8 bases fit TRBD1. Trimming removed 4 bases from V and 3 bases from J; junction bases left unmatched: 5. The CDR3 has 13 residues. The germline CDR1 and CDR2 sequences are SQVTM and ANQGSEA. The CDR3 protein is CSVVPGQVYEQYV. DNA of the CDR3: TGCAGCGTTGTTCCGGGACAGGTCTACGAGCAGTACGTC.

V usage is TRBV28 and J usage is TRBJ1-4; weak D call: TRBD1 (5 bases). The CDR3 is made up of 14 amino acids. V was cut by 6 bases and J by 5 bases, with 13 bases left in between. Germline V gene lookup returns CDR1 MDHEN and CDR2 SYDVKM. For the CDR3, the DNA is TGTGCCAGCAGATTAGGGACGGAGAATGAAAAACTGTTTTTT. Translating gives CASRLGTENEKLFF.

This clonotype has only a few counts. The chain recombines TRBV19 with TRBJ1-5; 7 positions match TRBD1. Germline trimming cut 5 bases from V and 4 bases from J; bases unmatched to any gene: 5. In germline, CDR1 is LNHDA, CDR2 SQIVND (reference sequence). The length of the CDR3 is 14 residues. CDR3 in amino acids: CASSSGTVNQPQHF. CDR3 DNA: TGTGCCAGTAGTTCTGGGACAGTAAATCAGCCCCAGCATTTT.

As concerns this clonotype: An end of the junction differs from the germline gene, which may be a read error. This rearrangement joins TRBV29-1 to TRBJ2-3; 10 nucleotides line up with TRBD2. CDR1 is SQVTM, CDR2 ANQGSEA, per germline. The CDR3 extends over 14 amino acids. The CDR3 bases are TGCAACGTTGCTCTAGCGGGAGCCACAGATACGCAGTATTTT. This gives the protein CNVALAGATDTQYF.

The chain combines TRBV12-3 or TRBV12-4 with TRBJ1-1; no clear D gene. V was shortened by 6 bases and J by 0 bases, with 8 bases between the two germline ends. This CDR3 contains 13 residues. CDR3 loop: CASSVQMNTEAFF. The DNA of the CDR3 is TGTGCCAGCAGCGTTCAGATGAACACTGAAGCTTTCTTT.

In this sample, this clonotype turned up a few times. This sequence joins TRBV4-1 and TRBJ1-1; 9 bases align to TRBD1. Germline lookup yields CDR1 MGHRA and CDR2 YSYEKL. V trimming: 3 bases; J trimming: 0 bases; junction bases outside the gene matches: 8. The CDR3 runs to 17 residues. The CDR3 reads CASSHLGQGPLNTEAFF. CDR3 sequence (DNA): TGCGCCAGCAGCCATCTCGGACAGGGGCCATTGAACACTGAAGCTTTCTTT.

This clonotype has only a few counts. The chain is built from TRBV20-1 and TRBJ2-3; TRBD2 matches at 9 bases. CDR3 length equals 12 residues. CDR1 and CDR2 from the germline V gene are DFQATT and SNEGSKA (reference sequence). Losses at the gene ends were 4 bases for V and 6 bases for J; bases not matched to a gene: 2. CDR3 DNA sequence: TGCAGTGCTACTACTAGCGGGGATACGCAGTATTTT. Translating gives CSATTSGDTQYF.

The CDR3 bases are TGTGCCAGCAGTGGCGGCGTGGCCGTGGAGACCCAGTACTTC. This codes for CASSGGVAVETQYF. This chain joins TRBV2 and TRBJ2-7; D not certain. With the DNA end fitting TRBJ2-5 better, the J assignment may be wrong. The CDR3 sequence is 14 residues long. Germline V lookup: CDR1 SNHLY, CDR2 FYNNEI.

The chain combines TRBV12-3 or TRBV12-4 with TRBJ2-5, with 7 bases that match TRBD2. The CDR3 is made up of 17 amino acids. V gave up 2 bases and J gave up 5 bases; unmatched junction bases: 14. CDR3 bases: TGTGCCAGCAGTTTACGGAAGCCGGGAGGAGGTTCCGAGACCCAGTACTTC. Its protein is CASSLRKPGGGSETQYF.

In its sample, this clonotype was seen a few times. The chain employs TRBV5-1 and TRBJ1-4; D uncertain. CDR3 length: 14 amino acids. CDR1 is SGHRS and CDR2 is YFSETQ in the germline V gene. Trimming pared 4 bases from V and 5 bases from J, leaving 12 bases between. The DNA for the CDR3 is TGCGCCAGCAGCCCGACAACGGGAAATGAAAAACTGTTTTTT. It translates to CASSPTTGNEKLFF.

The chain carries TRBV6-6 and TRBJ1-5, with D maybe TRBD1 (5 bases). The CDR3 is made up of 13 amino acids. V lost 8 bases and J lost 1, with 9 bases in between. Germline V gene data show CDR1 as MNHNY and CDR2 as SVGAGI (reference sequence). The CDR3, as DNA: TGTGCCAGCTGTTGGGACAGCAATCAGCCCCAGCATTTT. Its protein product is CASCWDSNQPQHF.

This clonotype was recorded a few times. This chain connects TRBV12-3 or TRBV12-4 to TRBJ2-2; a weak D match, TRBD2 (6 bases). The CDR3 runs 15 residues. V was trimmed by 6 bases and J by 2 bases, leaving 13 bases between them. CDR3 sequence: CASSRDGGNTGELFF. The CDR3 DNA reads as TGTGCCAGCAGCAGGGACGGGGGAAACACCGGGGAGCTGTTTTTT.

This chain uses TRBV28 with TRBJ2-4, with a possible D match to TRBD1 (6 bases). The CDR3 loop spans 16 amino acids. V was shortened by 5 bases and J by 4 bases, with 18 bases between the two germline ends. Germline CDR1 and CDR2: MDHEN and SYDVKM. The chain's CDR3 is CASSTRWTEEKNIQYF. The CDR3 nucleotides are TGTGCCAGCAGTACCAGGTGGACAGAAGAAAAAAACATTCAGTACTTC.

The chain carries TRBV28 and TRBJ1-1; D is ambiguous. Germline V gene lookup returns CDR1 MDHEN and CDR2 SYDVKM. Trimming removed 2 bases at V and 6 bases at J, with 10 bases between. The CDR3 loop spans 13 amino acids. CDR3 protein: CASSLGRRSEAFF. CDR3 sequence (DNA): TGTGCCAGCAGTTTAGGACGCCGTTCTGAAGCTTTCTTT.

The V gene is TRBV10-3, the J gene TRBJ2-1; TRBD2 aligns across 11 bases. Looked up from germline, CDR1 is ENHRY and CDR2 is SYGVKD. Trimming took 6 bases from V and 8 from J; bases not matched to a gene: 9. There are 15 residues in the CDR3. CDR3 in DNA: TGTGCCATCAGAGATCGACTAGCGGGGCGGTATGAGCAGTTCTTC. Protein: CAIRDRLAGRYEQFF.